The rows below give T cell receptor beta chains drawn from one sample of a study of cytomegalovirus exposure and HLA in healthy donors. The data were produced by immunoSEQ multiplex PCR, yet TCRdb's version contains in-frame clones alone and is incomplete. The data contain 90,000 or so clones, about 67% of them singletons. Specimen: PBMCs. The receptor source for this set is a young woman in good health and CMV-seropositive. The conserved cysteine and the conserved F or W are not part of the CDR3 here. D genes are given only for firm matches.

d_call v_call cdr3_aa
. TRBV28 ASSLSPGLNEQF
. TRBV5-8 ASSLPPGRGFYEQY
. TRBV5-1 ASSLQGVRNEQF
TRBD1 TRBV10-3 AIRNRGTNYGYT
TRBD1 TRBV7-8 ASSLGDRGHEQY
TRBD1 TRBV19 ASRGTGGGTDTQY
. TRBV25-1 ASSGNRTVLNEKLF
TRBD1 TRBV6-6 ASSSPGTGGGNEQF
TRBD1 TRBV5-4 ASRGDRDNEKLF
TRBD2 TRBV28 ASSFWGLAGGGTGELF
TRBD2 TRBV6-5 ASSPSGVEQY
. TRBV2 ASSVKAGEKLF
. TRBV9 ASSVVPGESTDTQY
TRBD1 TRBV9 ASSPSRQGLNYGYT
TRBD2 TRBV5-4 ASSQDLGVAGMGDEQF
TRBD2 TRBV27 ASSVRTSGGSYNEQF
. TRBV28 ASSRGRGKDGNTIY
. TRBV10-3 AISSGSSDGYT
TRBD2 TRBV10-3 AISVLAGVSDTQY
TRBD1 TRBV4-3 ASSRRDRGDEQF
TRBD1 TRBV7-8 ASSLALGTGRPAYNEQF
. TRBV28 ASSLPASLLNEQF
. TRBV5-1 ASSLAGGAYNEQF
TRBD1 TRBV2 ASSPGQGNQPQH
TRBD1 TRBV6-5 ASSFHVGTGNTEAF
. TRBV7-2 ASSSRATGNSYNEQF
TRBD2 TRBV7-3 ASSFGRGEYNEQF
TRBD1 TRBV13 ASSSDRVEGYGYT
. TRBV19 ASSIVPFRDGYT
. TRBV18 ASSQSSGTVYEQY
. TRBV19 ASSMDTLGGYT
. TRBV10-2 ASGPANTEAF
TRBD2 TRBV29-1 SVELAGGLVEQF
. TRBV11-1 ASSLFGGVETQY
TRBD2 TRBV18 ASSPWFLAGDRAGELF
. TRBV5-4 ASGGGGQKNSPLH
. TRBV7-2 ASSSQGTDTQY
. TRBV4-3 ASSQDGGATEAF
. TRBV6-5 ASTPGRNTEAF
. TRBV6-1 ASRGVGSNQPQH
. TRBV28 ASSPRLGLNQPQH
. TRBV18 ASSSARNIQY
TRBD2 TRBV30 AWSNPGTSAHVGELF
TRBD1 TRBV19 ASSMYMGQGRNQPQH
. TRBV4-3 ASSRTPGERDNEQF
. TRBV7-2 ASSLTPGVPYEQY